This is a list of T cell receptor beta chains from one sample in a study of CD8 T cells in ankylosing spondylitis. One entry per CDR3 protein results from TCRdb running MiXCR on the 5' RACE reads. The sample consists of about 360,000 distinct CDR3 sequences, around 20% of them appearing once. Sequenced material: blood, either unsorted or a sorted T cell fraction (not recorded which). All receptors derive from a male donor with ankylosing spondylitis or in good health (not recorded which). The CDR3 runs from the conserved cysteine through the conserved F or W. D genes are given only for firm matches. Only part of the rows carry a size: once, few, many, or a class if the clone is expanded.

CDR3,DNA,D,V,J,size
CASSLTWDRPYEQYF,TGTGCCAGCAGTTTAACTTGGGACAGGCCGTACGAGCAGTACTTC,TRBD1,TRBV12-3/TRBV12-4,TRBJ2-7,NA
CASRRLAGGPYEQFF,TGTGCCAGCAGGCGACTAGCGGGGGGGCCTTATGAGCAGTTCTTC,TRBD2,TRBV28,TRBJ2-1,few
CATSRGTGNPMGYYEQYF,TGTGCCACCAGCAGGGGGACAGGCAACCCGATGGGGTACTACGAGCAGTACTTC,TRBD1,TRBV15,TRBJ2-7,NA
CASSGWASNIGTDTQYF,TGTGCCAGCAGTGGATGGGCTTCAAATATTGGCACAGATACGCAGTATTTT,NA,TRBV12-3/TRBV12-4,TRBJ2-3,NA
CASSWEGQGGPDTQYF,TGTGCCAGCAGTTGGGAGGGACAGGGGGGACCAGATACGCAGTATTTT,TRBD1,TRBV12-3/TRBV12-4,TRBJ2-3,few
CASSKRVNEQFF,TGTGCCAGCAGCAAGCGGGTGAATGAGCAGTTCTTC,NA,TRBV11-2,TRBJ2-1,NA
CASSFRQGVTMNTEAFF,TGTGCCAGCAGCTTTCGTCAGGGGGTGACGATGAACACTGAAGCTTTCTTT,TRBD1,TRBV5-6,TRBJ1-1,few
CASGRGYEQYF,TGCGCCAGCGGCAGGGGCTACGAGCAGTACTTC,NA,TRBV5-1,TRBJ2-7,few
CASTGAASDEQFF,TGTGCCTCCACGGGAGCCGCTAGCGATGAGCAGTTCTTC,NA,TRBV10-3,TRBJ2-1,NA
CAWSVLSGGTDTQYF,TGTGCCTGGAGTGTCCTTAGCGGGGGCACAGATACGCAGTATTTT,TRBD2,TRBV30,TRBJ2-3,NA
CSARWGSTGSNEQFF,TGCAGTGCTAGATGGGGCTCAACAGGGTCCAATGAGCAGTTCTTC,NA,TRBV20-1,TRBJ2-1,NA
CASSLTLAKNIQYF,TGTGCCAGCAGCCTAACGCTAGCCAAAAACATTCAGTACTTC,NA,TRBV28,TRBJ2-4,NA
CASSLAKGFGLEQYF,TGTGCCAGCAGTTTAGCGAAGGGGTTCGGTCTCGAGCAGTACTTC,NA,TRBV12-3/TRBV12-4,TRBJ2-7,few
CSVALQNYGYTF,TGCAGCGTTGCGCTCCAGAACTATGGCTACACCTTC,NA,TRBV29-1,TRBJ1-2,NA
CASSGTSGGNTGELFF,TGTGCCAGCAGTGGGACTAGCGGGGGGAACACCGGGGAGCTGTTTTTT,TRBD2,TRBV9,TRBJ2-2,few
CASSPGTVIGTGELFF,TGTGCCAGCAGCCCCGGGACAGTGATCGGCACCGGGGAGCTGTTTTTT,TRBD1,TRBV27,TRBJ2-2,once
CASSLEGSGYTF,TGCGCCAGCAGCTTGGAGGGGTCGGGCTACACCTTC,NA,TRBV5-1,TRBJ1-2,few
CASSRWDPRETNEKLFF,TGTGCCAGCAGCCGCTGGGACCCCCGGGAAACTAATGAAAAACTGTTTTTT,NA,TRBV3-1,TRBJ1-4,NA
CASSLVGAGQPYEQYF,TGTGCCAGCAGTTTAGTGGGAGCGGGACAGCCCTACGAGCAGTACTTC,NA,TRBV12-3/TRBV12-4,TRBJ2-7,few
CASSLGDGINTQYF,TGTGCCAGCAGCTTGGGGGACGGAATAAATACGCAGTATTTT,NA,TRBV11-1,TRBJ2-3,few
CASSLGPGLRSYEQYF,TGTGCCAGCAGCTTGGGCCCCGGGCTCCGGTCCTACGAGCAGTACTTC,NA,TRBV7-9,TRBJ2-7,few
CAISEPGDYGYTF,TGTGCCATCAGTGAGCCCGGGGACTATGGCTACACCTTC,NA,TRBV10-3,TRBJ1-2,NA
CASSLDLNNEQFF,TGTGCCAGCAGTTTAGACCTCAACAATGAGCAGTTCTTC,NA,TRBV12-3/TRBV12-4,TRBJ2-1,NA
CASSYSGGPGSDEQYF,TGTGCCAGCAGTTACTCGGGAGGACCAGGGAGCGACGAGCAGTACTTC,NA,TRBV6-5,TRBJ2-7,NA
CASSVGQGELETQYF,TGTGCCAGCAGCGTGGGACAGGGGGAGTTGGAGACCCAGTACTTC,TRBD1,TRBV9,TRBJ2-5,few
CATLQSPGPDGKTNYGYTF,TGTGCCACCCTGCAATCACCTGGGCCGGACGGAAAAACTAACTATGGCTACACCTTC,NA,TRBV2,TRBJ1-2,few
CASSFGIPTDTQYF,TGTGCCAGCAGTTTTGGGATTCCCACAGATACGCAGTATTTT,NA,TRBV12-3/TRBV12-4,TRBJ2-3,few
CASSQGGLAPDTQYF,TGTGCCAGCAGCCAAGGGGGACTAGCGCCAGATACGCAGTATTTT,TRBD2,TRBV3-1,TRBJ2-3,NA
CASSLRGGLAGNTIYF,TGTGCCAGCAGTTTACGAGGGGGGCTCGCTGGAAACACCATATATTTT,NA,TRBV12-3/TRBV12-4,TRBJ1-3,NA
CASSLTAGELFF,TGTGCCAGCAGCCTGACTGCCGGGGAGCTGTTTTTT,NA,TRBV28,TRBJ2-2,few
CASTSEYDYNEQFF,TGTGCCAGCACGAGCGAATATGACTACAATGAGCAGTTCTTC,NA,TRBV12-3/TRBV12-4,TRBJ2-1,NA
CASSHLGSPLHF,TGTGCCAGCAGCCATCTTGGCTCACCCCTCCACTTT,NA,TRBV14,TRBJ1-6,few
CASSFRSEIGEQYF,TGTGCCAGCAGTTTCAGATCGGAGATAGGCGAGCAGTACTTC,NA,TRBV28,TRBJ2-7,NA
CASSSDRGNEQFF,TGCGCCAGCAGCTCGGACAGGGGGAATGAGCAGTTCTTC,TRBD1,TRBV5-1,TRBJ2-1,NA
CASSVASGGDLTDTQYF,TGTGCCAGCAGTGTGGCTAGCGGGGGGGACCTCACAGATACGCAGTATTTT,TRBD2,TRBV2,TRBJ2-3,NA
CASRILAGDEQFF,TGTGCCAGCAGGATACTAGCGGGGGATGAGCAGTTCTTC,TRBD2,TRBV12-3/TRBV12-4,TRBJ2-1,many
CASSFRTGANTEAFF,TGCGCCAGCAGCTTCCGGACAGGGGCGAACACTGAAGCTTTCTTT,TRBD1,TRBV5-1,TRBJ1-1,few
CASSLDAEQETQYF,TGTGCCAGCAGCTTAGATGCAGAACAAGAGACCCAGTACTTC,NA,TRBV5-4,TRBJ2-5,NA
CASSANLVAYNEQFF,TGTGCCAGCAGTGCCAACCTAGTGGCCTACAATGAGCAGTTCTTC,NA,TRBV6-1,TRBJ2-1,once
CSARGTSRVTYNEQFF,TGCAGTGCTAGGGGGACTAGCAGGGTAACCTACAATGAGCAGTTCTTC,TRBD2,TRBV20-1,TRBJ2-1,NA
CASSQRVSGVSSYEQYF,TGTGCCAGCAGCCAAAGGGTTAGCGGGGTCAGCTCCTACGAGCAGTACTTC,TRBD2,TRBV3-1,TRBJ2-7,NA